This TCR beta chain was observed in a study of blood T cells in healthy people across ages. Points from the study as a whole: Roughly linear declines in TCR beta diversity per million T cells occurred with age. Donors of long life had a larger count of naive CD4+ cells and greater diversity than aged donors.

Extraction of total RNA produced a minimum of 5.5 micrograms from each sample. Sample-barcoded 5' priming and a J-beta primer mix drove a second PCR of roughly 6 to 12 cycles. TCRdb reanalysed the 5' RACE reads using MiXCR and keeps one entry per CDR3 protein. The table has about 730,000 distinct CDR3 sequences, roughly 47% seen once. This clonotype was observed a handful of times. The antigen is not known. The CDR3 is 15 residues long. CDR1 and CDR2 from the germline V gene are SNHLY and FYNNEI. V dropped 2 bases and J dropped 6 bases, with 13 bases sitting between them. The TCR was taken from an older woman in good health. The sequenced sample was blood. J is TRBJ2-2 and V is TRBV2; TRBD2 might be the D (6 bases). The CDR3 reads CASSELTSFAGELFF. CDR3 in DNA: TGTGCCAGCAGTGAATTGACTAGTTTTGCCGGGGAGCTGTTTTTT.